This T cell receptor (beta chain) appears in the sequencing data of a study of OX40 agonist ivuxolimab in advanced cancers. Turning to the overall study: Ivuxolimab was a fully human IgG2 agonistic monoclonal antibody targeting the costimulatory receptor OX40 (CD134). Three dose-escalation patients achieved partial responses, one with hepatocellular carcinoma and two with cutaneous melanoma. Prior anti-PD-1, anti-PD-L1 or anti-CTLA-4 therapy was permitted, and checkpoint inhibitors had been received by around 39% of dose-escalation patients. Intravenous ivuxolimab was administered to patients every 2 weeks at six dose levels: 0.01, 0.1, 0.3, 1.5, 3 and 10 mg/kg. The paper reports the monotherapy dose-escalation portion (N = 52 patients) of the phase I ivuxolimab trial. Peripheral TCRbeta sequencing aimed to test whether ivuxolimab altered TCR sequence diversity and caused clonal T-cell expansion. Of the 52 patients in dose escalation, 19 had hepatocellular carcinoma, about 15 had melanoma, 9 had renal cell carcinoma and 9 had head and neck cancer. In the dose-escalation cohort, around 80% of patients were male, and the mean age was roughly 60 years with a range of roughly 20 to 85. Points the paper makes about the study in general: Clonal expansion of both CD4+ and CD8+ blood T cells was observed from baseline to week 6 at doses 0.1 to 3.0 mg/kg. Partial responders in the 0.1-3.0 mg/kg groups had among the lowest normalized peripheral clonal expansion, especially among CD8+ T cells. After ivuxolimab, CD8+ T cells had more expanded clones than CD4+ T cells on average. The antigen specificity of the clonally expanded peripheral T cells was not determined. Low levels of normalized T-cell clonal expansion were also seen in some patients who did not respond.

The CDR3, from cysteine to phenylalanine, totals 16 residues. The CDR3 DNA has 48 bases and is translated from base 1. CDR1 and CDR2 are read off the germline V gene as SGHDT and YYEEEE. Trimming at the junction amounts to 3 bases on V and 2 bases on J, and the germline ends lie 17 bases apart. This clone showed up just once. The antigen it recognizes is unknown. Base qualities were left out, and no much larger clone turns up one base away. For sequencing of the TCRbeta CDR3 region, genomic DNA was extracted from the sorted cells. The immunoSEQ Assay was used to sequence the TCRbeta CDR3 regions. TCRdb limited this immuneACCESS table to in-frame rearrangements with V and J called. A share of clones is missing; checked studies link under half to unresolved V genes, and the rest is unexplained. The sample table holds tens of thousands of clones, of which about 86% were seen once. Together, the top ten hold roughly 4.1% of the sample.

The trial excluded patients who had a history of autoimmune disease or were on systemic immunosuppression. Peripheral blood for TCR sequencing was drawn from every dose cohort at baseline, at cycle 4 day 1 and at cycle 7 day 1. The samples were taken from a phase I, first-in-human, multicenter, open-label dose-escalation trial of ivuxolimab. Adults with locally advanced or metastatic head and neck squamous cell, hepatocellular, melanoma or renal cell carcinoma were enrolled in the trial. CD4+ and CD8+ T cells were sorted separately from peripheral blood before TCR sequencing. The sample was CD4+ or CD8+ T cells sorted from blood, taken in a trial of the OX40 agonist ivuxolimab. The V and J genes are TRBV5-6 and TRBJ2-5, and TRBD1 may be the D gene, going by 5 matching bases. The receptor was isolated from an adult with an advanced solid tumor such as melanoma, head and neck, liver or kidney cancer. The DNA is as follows: TGTGCCAGCAGCTCCTTCCACCGGACACGACAAGAGACCCAGTACTTC. This codes for CASSSFHRTRQETQYF.